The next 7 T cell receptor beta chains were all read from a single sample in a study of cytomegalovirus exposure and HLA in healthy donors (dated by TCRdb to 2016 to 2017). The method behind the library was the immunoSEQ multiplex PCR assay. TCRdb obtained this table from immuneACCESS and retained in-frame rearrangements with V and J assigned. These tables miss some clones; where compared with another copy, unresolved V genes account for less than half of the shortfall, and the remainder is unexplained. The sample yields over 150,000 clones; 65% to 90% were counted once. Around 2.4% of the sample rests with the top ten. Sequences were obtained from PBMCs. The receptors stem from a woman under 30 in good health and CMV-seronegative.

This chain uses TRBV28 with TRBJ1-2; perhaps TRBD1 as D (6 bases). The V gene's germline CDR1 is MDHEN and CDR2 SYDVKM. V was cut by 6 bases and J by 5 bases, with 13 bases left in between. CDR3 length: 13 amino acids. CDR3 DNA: TGTGCCAGCAGCCCGAGGGACATTTATGGCTACACCTTC. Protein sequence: CASSPRDIYGYTF.

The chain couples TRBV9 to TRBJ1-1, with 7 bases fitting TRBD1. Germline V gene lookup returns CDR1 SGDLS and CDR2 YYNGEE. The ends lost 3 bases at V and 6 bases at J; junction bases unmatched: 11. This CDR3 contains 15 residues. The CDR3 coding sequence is TGTGCCAGCAGCGAATCGACAGGGAGATCATCTGAAGCTTTCTTT. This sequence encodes CASSESTGRSSEAFF.

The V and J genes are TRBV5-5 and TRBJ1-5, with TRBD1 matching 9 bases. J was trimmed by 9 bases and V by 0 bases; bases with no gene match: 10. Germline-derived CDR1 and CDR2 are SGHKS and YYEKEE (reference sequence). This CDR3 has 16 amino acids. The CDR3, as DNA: TGTGCCAGCAGCTTGGCCGGGACAGGGTGGGAAAGGCCCCAGCATTTT. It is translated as CASSLAGTGWERPQHF. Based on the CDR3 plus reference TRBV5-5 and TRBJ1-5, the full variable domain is DAGVTQSPTHLIKTRGQQVTLRCSPISGHKSVSWYQQVLGQGPQFIFQYYEKEERGRGNFPDRFSARQFPNYSSELNVNALLLGDSALYLCASSLAGTGWERPQHFGDGTRLSIL.

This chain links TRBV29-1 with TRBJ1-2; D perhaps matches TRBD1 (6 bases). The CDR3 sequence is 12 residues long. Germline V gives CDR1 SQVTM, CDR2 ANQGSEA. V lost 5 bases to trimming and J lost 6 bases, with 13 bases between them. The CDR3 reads CSVSEQGNGYTF. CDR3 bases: TGCAGCGTTTCGGAACAGGGTAATGGCTACACCTTC.

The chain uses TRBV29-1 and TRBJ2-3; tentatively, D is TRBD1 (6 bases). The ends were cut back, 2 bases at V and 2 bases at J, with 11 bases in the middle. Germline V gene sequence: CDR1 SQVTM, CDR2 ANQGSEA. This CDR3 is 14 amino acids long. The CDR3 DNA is TGCAGCGTTGAACAGGGGAAGCTCACAGATACGCAGTATTTT. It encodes CSVEQGKLTDTQYF.

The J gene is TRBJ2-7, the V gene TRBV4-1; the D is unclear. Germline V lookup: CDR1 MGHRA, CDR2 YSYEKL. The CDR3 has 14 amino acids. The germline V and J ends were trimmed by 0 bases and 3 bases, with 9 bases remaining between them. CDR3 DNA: TGCGCCAGCAGCCAAGAGATTACAAACTACGAGCAGTACTTC. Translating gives CASSQEITNYEQYF.

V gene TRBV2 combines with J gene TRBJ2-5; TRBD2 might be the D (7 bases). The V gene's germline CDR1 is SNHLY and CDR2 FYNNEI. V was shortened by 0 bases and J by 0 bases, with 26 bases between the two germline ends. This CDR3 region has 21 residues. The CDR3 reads CASSEAVGILGGEQYQETQYF. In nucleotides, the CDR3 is TGTGCCAGCAGTGAAGCAGTGGGAATACTAGGGGGGGAACAGTACCAAGAGACCCAGTACTTC.